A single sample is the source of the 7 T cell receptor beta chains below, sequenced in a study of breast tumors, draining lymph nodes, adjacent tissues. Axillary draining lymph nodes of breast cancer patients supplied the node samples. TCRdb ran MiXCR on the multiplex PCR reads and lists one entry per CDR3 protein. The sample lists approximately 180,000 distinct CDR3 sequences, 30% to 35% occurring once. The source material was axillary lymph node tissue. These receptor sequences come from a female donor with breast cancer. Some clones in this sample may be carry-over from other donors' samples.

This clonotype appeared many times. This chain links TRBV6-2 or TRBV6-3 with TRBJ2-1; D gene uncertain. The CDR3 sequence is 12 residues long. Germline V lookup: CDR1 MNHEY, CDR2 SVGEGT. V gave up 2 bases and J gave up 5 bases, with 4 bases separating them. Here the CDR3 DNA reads TGTGCCAGCAGTTACCTGGACAATGAGCAGTTCTTC. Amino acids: CASSYLDNEQFF.

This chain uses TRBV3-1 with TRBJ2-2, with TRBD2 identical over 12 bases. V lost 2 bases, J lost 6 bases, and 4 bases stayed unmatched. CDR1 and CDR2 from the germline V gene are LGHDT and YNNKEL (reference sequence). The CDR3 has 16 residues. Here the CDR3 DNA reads TGTGCCAGCAGCCAAACTCTAGCGGGGGGGCCCGGGGAGCTGTTTTTT. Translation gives CASSQTLAGGPGELFF. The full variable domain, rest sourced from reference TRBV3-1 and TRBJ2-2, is DTAVSQTPKYLVTQMGNDKSIKCEQNLGHDTMYWYKQDSKKFLKIMFSYNNKELIINETVPNRFSPKSPDKAHLNLHINSLELGDSAVYFCASSQTLAGGPGELFFGEGSRLTVL.

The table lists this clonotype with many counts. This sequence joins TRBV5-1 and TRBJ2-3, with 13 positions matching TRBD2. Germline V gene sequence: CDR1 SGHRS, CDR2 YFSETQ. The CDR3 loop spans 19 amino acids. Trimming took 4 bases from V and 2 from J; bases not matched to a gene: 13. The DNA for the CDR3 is TGCGCCAGCAGCCCCAAACCTAAACTAGCGGGGGGGCCCACAGATACGCAGTATTTT. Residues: CASSPKPKLAGGPTDTQYF.

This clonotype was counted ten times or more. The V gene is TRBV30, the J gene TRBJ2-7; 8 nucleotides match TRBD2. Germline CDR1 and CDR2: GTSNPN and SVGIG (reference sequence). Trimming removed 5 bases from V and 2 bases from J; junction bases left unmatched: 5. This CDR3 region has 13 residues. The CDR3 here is CAWGRGGTYEQYF. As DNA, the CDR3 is TGTGCCTGGGGTCGGGGGGGGACCTACGAGCAGTACTTC. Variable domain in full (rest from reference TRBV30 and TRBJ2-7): SQTIHQWPATLVQPVGSPLSLECTVEGTSNPNLYWYRQAAGRGLQLLFYSVGIGQISSEVPQNLSASRPQDRQFILSSKKLLLSDSGFYLCAWGRGGTYEQYFGPGTRLTVT.

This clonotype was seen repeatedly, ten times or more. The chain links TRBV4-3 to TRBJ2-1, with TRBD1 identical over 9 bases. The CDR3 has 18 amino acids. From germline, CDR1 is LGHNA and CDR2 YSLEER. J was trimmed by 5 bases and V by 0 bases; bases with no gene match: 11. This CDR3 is CASSQDLLTGGLHNEQFF. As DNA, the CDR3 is TGCGCCAGCAGCCAAGATCTATTGACAGGGGGGCTTCACAATGAGCAGTTCTTC.

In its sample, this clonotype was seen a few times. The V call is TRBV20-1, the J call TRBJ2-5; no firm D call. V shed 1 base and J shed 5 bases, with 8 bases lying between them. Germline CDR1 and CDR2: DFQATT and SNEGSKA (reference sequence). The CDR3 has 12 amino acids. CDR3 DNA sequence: TGCAGTGCTAGAGGGCCGAGGGAGACCCAGTACTTC. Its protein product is CSARGPRETQYF.

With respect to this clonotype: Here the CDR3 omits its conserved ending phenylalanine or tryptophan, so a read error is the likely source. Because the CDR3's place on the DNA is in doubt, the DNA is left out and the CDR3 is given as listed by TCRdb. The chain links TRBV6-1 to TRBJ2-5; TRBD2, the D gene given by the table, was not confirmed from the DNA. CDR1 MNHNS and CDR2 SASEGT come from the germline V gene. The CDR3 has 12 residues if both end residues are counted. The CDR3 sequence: CAIQGLAGGPYT.